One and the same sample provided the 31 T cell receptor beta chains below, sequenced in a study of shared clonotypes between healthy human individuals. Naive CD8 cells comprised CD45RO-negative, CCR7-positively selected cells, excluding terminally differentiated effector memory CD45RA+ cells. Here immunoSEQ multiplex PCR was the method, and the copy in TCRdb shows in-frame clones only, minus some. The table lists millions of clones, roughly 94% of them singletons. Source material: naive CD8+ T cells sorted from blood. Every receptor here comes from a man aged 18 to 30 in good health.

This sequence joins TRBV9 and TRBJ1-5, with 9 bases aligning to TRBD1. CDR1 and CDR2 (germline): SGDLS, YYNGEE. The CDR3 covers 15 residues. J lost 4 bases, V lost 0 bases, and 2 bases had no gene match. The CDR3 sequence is CASSVDGTGNQPQHF. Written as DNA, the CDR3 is TGTGCCAGCAGCGTAGATGGGACAGGGAATCAGCCCCAGCATTTT.

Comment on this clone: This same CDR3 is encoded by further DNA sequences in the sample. For the CDR3, the DNA is TGCAGCGTTTGGACAGGGTCGTACGAGCAGTACTTC. Its translation: CSVWTGSYEQYF. The J gene is TRBJ2-7, the V gene TRBV29-1, with TRBD1 matching over 8 bases. The CDR3 has 12 amino acids. In germline, CDR1 is SQVTM, CDR2 ANQGSEA. With 5 bases clipped from V and 4 bases from J, the junction kept 4 bases outside the gene matches.

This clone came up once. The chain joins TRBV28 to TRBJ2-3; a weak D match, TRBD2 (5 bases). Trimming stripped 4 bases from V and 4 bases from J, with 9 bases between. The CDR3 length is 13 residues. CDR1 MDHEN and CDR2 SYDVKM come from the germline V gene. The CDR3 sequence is CASSSQRADTQYF. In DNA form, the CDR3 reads TGTGCCAGCAGTTCGCAGAGGGCAGATACGCAGTATTTT.

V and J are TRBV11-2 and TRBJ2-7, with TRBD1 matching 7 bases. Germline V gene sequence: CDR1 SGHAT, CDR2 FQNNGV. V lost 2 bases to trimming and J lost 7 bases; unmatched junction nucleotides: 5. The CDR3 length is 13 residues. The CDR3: CASSLTGVLEQYF. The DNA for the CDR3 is TGTGCCAGCAGCTTAACAGGGGTCTTGGAGCAGTACTTC.

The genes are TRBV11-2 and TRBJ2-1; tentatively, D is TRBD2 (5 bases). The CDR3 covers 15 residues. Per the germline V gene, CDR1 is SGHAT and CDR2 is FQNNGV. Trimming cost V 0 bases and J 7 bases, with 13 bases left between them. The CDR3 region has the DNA TGTGCCAGCAGCTTAGACGCTGGACCGGGGAATGAGCAGTTCTTC. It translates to CASSLDAGPGNEQFF.

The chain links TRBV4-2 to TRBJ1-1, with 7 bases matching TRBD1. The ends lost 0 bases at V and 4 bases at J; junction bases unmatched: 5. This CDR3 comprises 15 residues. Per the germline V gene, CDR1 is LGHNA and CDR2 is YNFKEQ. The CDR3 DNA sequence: TGTGCCAGCAGCCAAGATCGGCAGGGGGGCACTGAAGCTTTCTTT. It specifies CASSQDRQGGTEAFF.

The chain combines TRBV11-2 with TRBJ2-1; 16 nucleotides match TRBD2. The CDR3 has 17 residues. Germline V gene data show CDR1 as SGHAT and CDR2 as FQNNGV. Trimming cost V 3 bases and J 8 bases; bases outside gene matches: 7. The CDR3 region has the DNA TGTGCCAGCAGCTTGGGGACTAGCGGGGGGGCCGTGGATGAGCAGTTCTTC. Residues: CASSLGTSGGAVDEQFF.

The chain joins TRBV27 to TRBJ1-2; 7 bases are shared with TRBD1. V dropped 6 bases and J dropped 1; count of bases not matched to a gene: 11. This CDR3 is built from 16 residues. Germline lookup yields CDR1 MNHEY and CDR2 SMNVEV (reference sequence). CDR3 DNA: TGTGCCAGCAGGGACGGGACAGCTAACATTAACTATGGCTACACCTTC. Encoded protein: CASRDGTANINYGYTF.

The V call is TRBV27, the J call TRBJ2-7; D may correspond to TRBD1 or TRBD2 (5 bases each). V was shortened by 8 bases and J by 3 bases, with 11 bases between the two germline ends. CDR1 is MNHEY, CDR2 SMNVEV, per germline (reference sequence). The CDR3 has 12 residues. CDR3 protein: CASPRGDYEQYF. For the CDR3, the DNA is TGTGCCAGCCCTCGAGGGGACTACGAGCAGTACTTC.

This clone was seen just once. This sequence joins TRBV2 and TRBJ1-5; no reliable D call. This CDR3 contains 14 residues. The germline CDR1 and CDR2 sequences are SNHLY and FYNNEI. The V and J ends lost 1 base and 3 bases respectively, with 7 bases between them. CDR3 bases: TGTGCCAGCAGTGAAGGGTTCTCCAATCAGCCCCAGCATTTT. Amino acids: CASSEGFSNQPQHF. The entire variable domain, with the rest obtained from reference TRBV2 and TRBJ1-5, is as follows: EPEVTQTPSHQVTQMGQEVILRCVPISNHLYFYWYRQILGQKVEFLVSFYNNEISEKSEIFDDQFSVERPDGSNFTLKIRSTKLEDSAMYFCASSEGFSNQPQHFGDGTRLSIL.

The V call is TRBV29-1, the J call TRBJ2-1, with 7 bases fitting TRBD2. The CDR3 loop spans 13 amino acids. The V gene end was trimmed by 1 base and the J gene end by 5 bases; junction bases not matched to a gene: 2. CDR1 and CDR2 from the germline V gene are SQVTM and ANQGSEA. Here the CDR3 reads CSVEGLADNEQFF. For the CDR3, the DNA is TGCAGCGTTGAAGGGCTAGCGGACAATGAGCAGTTCTTC.

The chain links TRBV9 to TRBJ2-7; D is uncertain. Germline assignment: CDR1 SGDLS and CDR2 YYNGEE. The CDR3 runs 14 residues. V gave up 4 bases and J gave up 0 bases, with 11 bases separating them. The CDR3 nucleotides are TGTGCCAGCAGCCTTGGGCCAGCCTCCTACGAGCAGTACTTC. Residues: CASSLGPASYEQYF.

The CDR3 spells CASSEILNEKLFF. The CDR3 DNA reads TGTGCCAGCAGTGAGATCCTCAATGAAAAACTGTTTTTT. V and J are TRBV6-4 and TRBJ1-4; D gene ambiguous. This CDR3 region has 13 residues. Germline assignment: CDR1 MRHNA and CDR2 SNTAGT. V lost 3 bases, J lost 5 bases, and 7 bases lay in between.

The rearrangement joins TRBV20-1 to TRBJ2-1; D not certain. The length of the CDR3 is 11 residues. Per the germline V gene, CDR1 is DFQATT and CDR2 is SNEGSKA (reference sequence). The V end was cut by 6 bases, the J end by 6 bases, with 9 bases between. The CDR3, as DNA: TGCAGTGCCGCAGACTTCAATGAGCAGTTCTTC. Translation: CSAADFNEQFF.

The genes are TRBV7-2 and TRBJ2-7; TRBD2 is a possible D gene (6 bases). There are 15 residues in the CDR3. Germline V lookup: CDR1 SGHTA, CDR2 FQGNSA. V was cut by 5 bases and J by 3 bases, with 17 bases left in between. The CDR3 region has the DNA TGTGCCAGCAGCCGGAGCGGGTTAACCGGCTACGAGCAGTACTTC. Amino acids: CASSRSGLTGYEQYF.

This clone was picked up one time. The CDR3 region has the DNA TGCAGTGATAGCGGGAAGTCATACTTC. It yields the protein CSDSGKSYF. V usage is TRBV20-1 and J usage is TRBJ2-7; 8 nucleotides line up with TRBD2. Per the germline V gene, CDR1 is DFQATT and CDR2 is SNEGSKA (reference sequence). The CDR3 loop spans 9 amino acids. The V gene end was trimmed by 7 bases and the J gene end by 13 bases; junction bases not matched to a gene: 6.

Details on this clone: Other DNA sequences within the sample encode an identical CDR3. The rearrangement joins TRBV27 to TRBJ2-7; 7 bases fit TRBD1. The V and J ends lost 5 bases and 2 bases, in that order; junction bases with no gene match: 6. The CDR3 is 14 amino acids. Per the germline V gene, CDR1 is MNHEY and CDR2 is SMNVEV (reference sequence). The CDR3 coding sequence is TGTGCCAGCAGTCCTCAAGACAGGGCCTACGAGCAGTACTTC. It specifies CASSPQDRAYEQYF.

The CDR3: CASILYGPSYEQYF. The CDR3 nucleotides are TGCGCCAGCATCCTTTATGGTCCCTCCTACGAGCAGTACTTC. The chain couples TRBV23-1 to TRBJ2-7; D uncertain. TRBV23-1 is reported as an ORF; its role is uncertain. V lost 7 bases and J 0 bases, leaving 13 bases between the germline ends. The CDR3 is 14 residues long.

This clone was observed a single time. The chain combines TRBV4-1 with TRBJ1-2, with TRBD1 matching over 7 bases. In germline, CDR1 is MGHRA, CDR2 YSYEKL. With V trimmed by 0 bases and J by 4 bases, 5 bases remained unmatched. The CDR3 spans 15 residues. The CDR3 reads CASSQDQGVRYGYTF. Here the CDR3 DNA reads TGCGCCAGCAGCCAAGATCAGGGGGTGCGCTATGGCTACACCTTC.

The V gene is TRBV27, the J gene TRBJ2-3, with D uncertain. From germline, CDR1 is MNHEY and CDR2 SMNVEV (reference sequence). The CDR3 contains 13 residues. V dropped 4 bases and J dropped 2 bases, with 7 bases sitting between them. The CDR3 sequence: CASSSDITDTQYF. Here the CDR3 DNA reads TGTGCCAGCAGTTCGGATATCACAGATACGCAGTATTTT.

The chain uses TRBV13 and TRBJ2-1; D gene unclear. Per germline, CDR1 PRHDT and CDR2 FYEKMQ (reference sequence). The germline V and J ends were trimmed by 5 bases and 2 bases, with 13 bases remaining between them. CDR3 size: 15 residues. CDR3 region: CASSLQGRPYNEQFF. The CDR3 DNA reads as TGTGCCAGCAGCCTCCAAGGGCGACCCTACAATGAGCAGTTCTTC.

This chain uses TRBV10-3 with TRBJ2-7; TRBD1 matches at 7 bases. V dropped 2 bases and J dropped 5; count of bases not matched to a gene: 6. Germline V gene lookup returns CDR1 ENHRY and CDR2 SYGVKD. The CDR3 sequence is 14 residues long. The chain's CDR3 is CAISEGQGVDEQYF. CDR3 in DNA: TGTGCCATCAGTGAGGGTCAGGGGGTCGACGAGCAGTACTTC.

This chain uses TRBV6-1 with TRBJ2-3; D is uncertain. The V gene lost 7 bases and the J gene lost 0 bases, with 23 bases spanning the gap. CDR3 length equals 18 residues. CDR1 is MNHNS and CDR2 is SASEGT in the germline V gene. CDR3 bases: TGTGCCAGCATTGATCGCGACCATATGATAACTAGCACAGATACGCAGTATTTT. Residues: CASIDRDHMITSTDTQYF.

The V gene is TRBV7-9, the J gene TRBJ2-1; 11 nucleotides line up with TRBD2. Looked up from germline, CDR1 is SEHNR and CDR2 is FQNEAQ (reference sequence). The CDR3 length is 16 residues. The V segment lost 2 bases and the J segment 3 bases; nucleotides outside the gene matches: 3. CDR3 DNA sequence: TGTGCCAGCAGCTTACGGACTAGCGGGCTCTACAATGAGCAGTTCTTC. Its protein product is CASSLRTSGLYNEQFF.

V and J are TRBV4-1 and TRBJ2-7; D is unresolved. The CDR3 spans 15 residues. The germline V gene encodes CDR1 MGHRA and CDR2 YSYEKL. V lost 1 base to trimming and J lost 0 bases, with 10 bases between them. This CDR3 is CASSQVRTASYEQYF. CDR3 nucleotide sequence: TGCGCCAGCAGCCAAGTTAGAACAGCCTCCTACGAGCAGTACTTC.

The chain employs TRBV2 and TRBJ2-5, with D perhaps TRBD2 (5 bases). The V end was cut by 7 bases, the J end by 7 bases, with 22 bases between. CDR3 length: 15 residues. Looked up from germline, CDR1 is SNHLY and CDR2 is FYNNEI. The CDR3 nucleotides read TGTGCCAGCAATGGGCGGGTACCCCTCCAGGTGACCCAGTACTTC. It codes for CASNGRVPLQVTQYF.

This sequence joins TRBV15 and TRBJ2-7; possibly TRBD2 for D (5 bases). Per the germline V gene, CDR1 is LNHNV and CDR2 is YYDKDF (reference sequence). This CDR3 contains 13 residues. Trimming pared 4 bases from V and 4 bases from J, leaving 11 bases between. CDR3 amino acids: CATSTGVLYEQYF. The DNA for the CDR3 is TGTGCCACCAGCACCGGGGTTCTATACGAGCAGTACTTC.

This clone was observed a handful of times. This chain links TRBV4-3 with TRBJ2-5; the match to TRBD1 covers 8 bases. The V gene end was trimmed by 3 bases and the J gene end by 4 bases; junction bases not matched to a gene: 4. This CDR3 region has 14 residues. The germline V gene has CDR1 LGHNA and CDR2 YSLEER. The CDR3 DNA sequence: TGCGCCAGCAGCCACCGCGGACAGGGAGAGACCCAGTACTTC. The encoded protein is CASSHRGQGETQYF.

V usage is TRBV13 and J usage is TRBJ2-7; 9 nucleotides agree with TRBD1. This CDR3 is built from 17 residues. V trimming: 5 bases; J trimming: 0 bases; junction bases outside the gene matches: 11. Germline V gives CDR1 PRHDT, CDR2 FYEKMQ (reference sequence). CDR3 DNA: TGTGCCAGCAGCGCCCCCGGGCCGACAGGGGGCTCCTACGAGCAGTACTTC. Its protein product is CASSAPGPTGGSYEQYF.

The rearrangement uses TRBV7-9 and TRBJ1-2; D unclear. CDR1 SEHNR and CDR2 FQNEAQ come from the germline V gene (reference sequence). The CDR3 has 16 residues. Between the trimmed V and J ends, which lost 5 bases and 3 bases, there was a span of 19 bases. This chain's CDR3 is CASSPPVGPEDYGYTF. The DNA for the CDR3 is TGTGCCAGCAGCCCCCCCGTCGGGCCCGAAGACTATGGCTACACCTTC.

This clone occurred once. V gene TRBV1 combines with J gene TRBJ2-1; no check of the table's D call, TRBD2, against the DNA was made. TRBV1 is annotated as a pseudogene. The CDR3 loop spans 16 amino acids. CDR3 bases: TGCACCAGCAGCTCACCCGGGTCCAGAATTTACAATGAGCAGTTCTTC. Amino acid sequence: CTSSSPGSRIYNEQFF.